The clone carrying this T cell receptor (beta chain) was counted many times. Its antigen is currently unknown. The read falls 3 residues short of the CDR3 end, and the missing part is taken from the germline J gene. The sample belongs to a study of T cell clonality in common variable immunodeficiency. In germline, CDR1 is MNHEY, CDR2 SVGEGT. V was pared by 0 bases and J by 3 bases, with 7 bases of the junction left unmatched. The CDR3 consists of 17 residues. Whole-study results and caveats: Compared with controls, CVID subjects had fewer shared TCRbeta clones.

Using immunoSEQ multiplex PCR, the repertoire was profiled, and TCRdb retains in-frame clones only, with some absent. Found here are roughly 55,000 clones, no singletons; the ten largest cover under 6.5%. This sequence was found in a person between 18 and 75 years old in good health. The rearrangement links TRBV6-2 or TRBV6-3 to TRBJ2-1, with 8 bases fitting TRBD2. The sequenced sample was peripheral blood mononuclear cells. CDR3 DNA, as far as it was read: TGTGCCAGCAGTTACTCGAGCCTAGCGGGTGTCTACAATGAG. Its protein product is CASSYSSLAGVYNE. The CDR3 reads in full as CASSYSSLAGVYNEQFF.